The rows below give T cell receptor beta chains drawn from one sample of a study of blood T cell repertoires in COVID-19. The method was immunoSEQ multiplex PCR; TCRdb's version includes in-frame clones alone and lacks a portion of them. Of around 18,000 clones detected, about four fifths appear once; the ten largest clones hold approximately 11%. Sequenced input: peripheral blood. The receptor source for this set is a man at least 80 years old with acute or convalescent COVID-19. CDR3s include the opening cysteine and the closing phenylalanine or tryptophan. D genes are given only for firm matches. The size entry is marked missing in some rows and otherwise reads once, few, many or a size class.

clone_size,j_call,d_call,v_call,cdr3_aa,cdr3_nt
.,TRBJ1-4,.,TRBV5-4,CASSTGGNNEKLFF,TGTGCCAGCAGCACAGGCGGGAACAATGAAAAACTGTTTTTT
.,TRBJ2-7,TRBD2,TRBV7-2,CASSLGTSGAEQYF,TGTGCCAGCAGCTTAGGGACTAGCGGGGCCGAGCAGTACTTC
.,TRBJ2-5,TRBD1,TRBV15,CATSSHQGAEETQYF,TGTGCCACCAGCAGCCACCAGGGGGCGGAGGAGACCCAGTACTTC
few,TRBJ2-2,TRBD1,TRBV7-6,CASSLDRGLSGELFF,TGTGCCAGCAGCTTGGACAGGGGGCTTTCCGGGGAGCTGTTTTTT
.,TRBJ1-2,TRBD1,TRBV5-4,CASSLSDRGYGYTF,TGTGCCAGCAGCCTTTCGGACAGGGGATATGGCTACACCTTC
.,TRBJ1-1,.,TRBV2,CASIRVTEAFF,TGTGCCAGCATACGGGTGACTGAAGCTTTCTTT
.,TRBJ1-3,.,TRBV2,CASSQDRTGNTIYF,TGTGCCAGCAGTCAGGACAGAACTGGAAACACCATATATTTT
.,TRBJ1-6,.,TRBV11-1,CASSSTLGDTPLHF,TGTGCCAGCAGCTCAACACTTGGGGACACACCCCTCCACTTT
.,TRBJ1-1,.,TRBV7-3,CASSLGAENTEAFF,TGTGCCAGCAGCTTAGGGGCAGAGAACACTGAAGCTTTCTTT
.,TRBJ2-3,.,TRBV5-1,CASSQEIERAADTQYF,TGCGCCAGCAGCCAGGAAATTGAGAGGGCCGCAGATACGCAGTATTTT
.,TRBJ1-5,TRBD1,TRBV2,CASSRGQGLSNQPQHF,TGTGCCAGCAGTCGGGGACAGGGACTCTCAAATCAGCCCCAGCATTTT
.,TRBJ2-5,.,TRBV7-2,CASSLDGLTYQETQYF,TGTGCCAGCAGCCTAGACGGACTGACGTACCAAGAGACCCAGTACTTC
.,TRBJ1-2,TRBD1,TRBV5-1,CASSYQLTGEGYTF,TGCGCCAGCAGCTACCAACTGACAGGGGAGGGCTACACCTTC
.,TRBJ2-1,.,TRBV18,CASSIQGRDEQFF,TGTGCCAGCTCAATCCAGGGTAGGGATGAGCAGTTCTTC
.,TRBJ2-2,.,TRBV7-3,CASSLSGTGELFF,TGTGCCAGCAGCTTAAGCGGCACCGGGGAGCTGTTTTTT
few,TRBJ2-7,.,TRBV21-1,CASSPRWDRVYF,TGTGCCAGCAGCCCTCGATGGGACAGGGTCTACTTC
few,TRBJ2-7,TRBD1,TRBV5-1,CASSLARTGVEQYF,TGCGCCAGCAGCTTGGCCCGGACAGGGGTCGAGCAGTACTTC
.,TRBJ2-3,TRBD1,TRBV14,CASSQGTGGTQYF,TGTGCCAGCAGCCAAGGGACAGGAGGTACGCAGTATTTT
.,TRBJ2-6,.,TRBV7-3,CASSPRGSGANVLTF,TGTGCCAGCAGCCCGCGGGGCTCTGGGGCCAACGTCCTGACTTTC
few,TRBJ1-4,.,TRBV7-9,CASTREAARGEKLFF,TGTGCCAGCACCCGGGAGGCAGCCCGGGGTGAAAAACTGTTTTTT
once,TRBJ2-1,.,TRBV11-3,CASSRSNTGPNEQFF,TGTGCCAGCAGCCGGAGCAATACAGGGCCCAATGAGCAGTTCTTC
.,TRBJ2-1,TRBD1,TRBV29-1,CSVEDSFFRDRGGKNEQFF,TGCAGCGTTGAAGATTCTTTCTTCCGGGACAGGGGGGGAAAGAATGAGCAGTTCTTC
.,TRBJ2-1,TRBD2,TRBV5-1,CASSLLARGSYNEQFF,TGCGCCAGCAGCCTACTCGCGCGGGGGAGCTACAATGAGCAGTTCTTC
.,TRBJ2-5,.,TRBV24-1,CATSDHTDARDTQYF,TGTGCCACCAGTGATCACACAGATGCAAGAGATACCCAGTACTTC
.,TRBJ2-7,TRBD1,TRBV18,CASSGQGPYEQYF,TGTGCCAGCTCAGGACAGGGTCCCTACGAGCAGTACTTC
.,TRBJ1-1,.,TRBV18,CASSPPTGENTEAFF,TGTGCCAGCTCACCACCTACAGGCGAAAACACTGAAGCTTTCTTT
.,TRBJ1-4,TRBD1,TRBV2,CASSPDRTATNEKLFF,TGTGCCAGCAGTCCGGACAGGACTGCAACTAATGAAAAACTGTTTTTT
.,TRBJ2-1,TRBD2,TRBV19,CASTSSGAAYNEQFF,TGTGCCAGTACCTCCAGCGGGGCCGCCTACAATGAGCAGTTCTTC
.,TRBJ2-2,.,TRBV7-3,CASSQDSSNTGELFF,TGTGCCAGCAGCCAAGACAGTTCGAACACCGGGGAGCTGTTTTTT
.,TRBJ2-1,TRBD1,TRBV12-5,CASGSTGAVDEQFF,TGTGCTAGTGGTTCAACAGGGGCCGTGGATGAGCAGTTCTTC
.,TRBJ1-2,TRBD1,TRBV6-5,CASSRTGANYGYTF,TGTGCCAGCAGCCGGACAGGGGCGAACTATGGCTACACCTTC
.,TRBJ1-2,TRBD1,TRBV5-6,CASSSPGQGAARGYTF,TGTGCCAGCAGCTCCCCCGGGCAGGGGGCGGCGAGAGGCTACACCTTC
once,TRBJ2-5,.,TRBV2,CASGAGLAQETQYF,TGTGCCTCCGGAGCTGGCCTGGCCCAAGAGACCCAGTACTTC
.,TRBJ1-1,TRBD1,TRBV18,CASSPDRVLTEAFF,TGTGCCAGCTCACCGGACAGGGTTCTCACTGAAGCTTTCTTT
.,TRBJ1-2,TRBD1,TRBV18,CASSQGQSNYGYTF,TGTGCCAGCTCACAGGGACAGTCTAACTATGGCTACACCTTC
.,TRBJ1-1,TRBD1,TRBV7-2,CASSFPGGTEAFF,TGTGCCAGCAGCTTCCCAGGGGGCACTGAAGCTTTCTTT
.,TRBJ2-5,.,TRBV6-2/TRBV6-3,CASSPWGPKTQYF,TGTGCCAGCAGTCCGTGGGGGCCAAAGACCCAGTACTTC
.,TRBJ1-5,.,TRBV28,CASSWGVENQPQHF,TGTGCCAGCAGCTGGGGGGTGGAGAATCAGCCCCAGCATTTT
.,TRBJ2-2,TRBD2,TRBV6-2/TRBV6-3,CASSYSGLAAGELFF,TGTGCCAGCAGTTATTCGGGACTAGCGGCCGGGGAGCTGTTTTTT
.,TRBJ1-5,TRBD1,TRBV7-2,CASSPQGNQPQHF,TGTGCCAGCAGTCCACAGGGGAATCAGCCCCAGCATTTT
once,TRBJ2-7,TRBD1,TRBV5-4,CASSTPGQTYYEQYF,TGTGCCAGCAGCACCCCGGGACAGACCTACTACGAGCAGTACTTC
.,TRBJ2-7,TRBD2,TRBV5-4,CASSLGAGGRYEQYF,TGTGCCAGCAGCTTGGGCGCGGGGGGAAGGTACGAGCAGTACTTC